The 3 T cell receptor beta chains presented below share a single source sample, sequenced in a study of blood T cell repertoires in COVID-19. Generated by immunoSEQ multiplex PCR, the TCRdb table keeps only in-frame clones and is missing some. The sample holds 250,000 to 300,000 clones, roughly 85% seen once. The sample was peripheral blood. These receptors came from a man in his fifties with active or convalescent COVID-19.

This clone came up once. This rearrangement joins TRBV28 to TRBJ2-5, with 8 positions matching TRBD2. V trimming: 6 bases; J trimming: 5 bases; junction bases outside the gene matches: 11. CDR3 length: 15 residues. Per germline, CDR1 MDHEN and CDR2 SYDVKM. The CDR3 DNA reads TGTGCCAGCAGGGCAACCCGGGGGGGTGGCGAGACCCAGTACTTC. It encodes CASRATRGGGETQYF.

Here the CDR3 DNA reads TGTGCCAGCAGCGTAGAAGCTAGCGCATACAATGAGCAGTTCTTC. Amino acids: CASSVEASAYNEQFF. The genes are TRBV9 and TRBJ2-1; TRBD2 might be the D (6 bases). The CDR3 runs to 15 residues. CDR1 and CDR2 (germline): SGDLS, YYNGEE. Between the trimmed V and J ends, which lost 0 bases and 4 bases, there was a span of 11 bases.

V gene TRBV10-1 combines with J gene TRBJ1-1; D ambiguous. There are 13 residues in the CDR3. Germline CDR1 is WNHNN and CDR2 is SYGVQD (reference sequence). Trimming removed 2 bases from V and 4 bases from J, with 8 bases in between. This chain's CDR3 is CASSERGSTEAFF. CDR3 in DNA: TGCGCCAGCAGTGAGCGGGGAAGCACTGAAGCTTTCTTT.